This T cell receptor beta chain derives from a study of OX40 agonist ivuxolimab in advanced cancers. TCRdb's table, derived via immunoSEQ multiplex PCR, lists solely in-frame clones and lacks some. The sample yields roughly 70,000 clones, over 80% seen once. The CDR3 consists of 13 residues. The ends were cut back, 2 bases at V and 3 bases at J, with 4 bases in the middle. CDR1 and CDR2 from the germline V gene are LGHNA and YSLEER. Sequences were derived from CD4+ or CD8+ T cells sorted from blood, sampled in a trial of the OX40 agonist ivuxolimab. The receptor was derived from an adult with an advanced solid tumor such as melanoma, head and neck, liver or kidney cancer. The chain couples TRBV4-3 to TRBJ1-4, with no clear D. The CDR3 DNA reads as TGCGCCAGCAGCCAACCTCCTAATGAAAAACTGTTTTTT. It yields the protein CASSQPPNEKLFF.